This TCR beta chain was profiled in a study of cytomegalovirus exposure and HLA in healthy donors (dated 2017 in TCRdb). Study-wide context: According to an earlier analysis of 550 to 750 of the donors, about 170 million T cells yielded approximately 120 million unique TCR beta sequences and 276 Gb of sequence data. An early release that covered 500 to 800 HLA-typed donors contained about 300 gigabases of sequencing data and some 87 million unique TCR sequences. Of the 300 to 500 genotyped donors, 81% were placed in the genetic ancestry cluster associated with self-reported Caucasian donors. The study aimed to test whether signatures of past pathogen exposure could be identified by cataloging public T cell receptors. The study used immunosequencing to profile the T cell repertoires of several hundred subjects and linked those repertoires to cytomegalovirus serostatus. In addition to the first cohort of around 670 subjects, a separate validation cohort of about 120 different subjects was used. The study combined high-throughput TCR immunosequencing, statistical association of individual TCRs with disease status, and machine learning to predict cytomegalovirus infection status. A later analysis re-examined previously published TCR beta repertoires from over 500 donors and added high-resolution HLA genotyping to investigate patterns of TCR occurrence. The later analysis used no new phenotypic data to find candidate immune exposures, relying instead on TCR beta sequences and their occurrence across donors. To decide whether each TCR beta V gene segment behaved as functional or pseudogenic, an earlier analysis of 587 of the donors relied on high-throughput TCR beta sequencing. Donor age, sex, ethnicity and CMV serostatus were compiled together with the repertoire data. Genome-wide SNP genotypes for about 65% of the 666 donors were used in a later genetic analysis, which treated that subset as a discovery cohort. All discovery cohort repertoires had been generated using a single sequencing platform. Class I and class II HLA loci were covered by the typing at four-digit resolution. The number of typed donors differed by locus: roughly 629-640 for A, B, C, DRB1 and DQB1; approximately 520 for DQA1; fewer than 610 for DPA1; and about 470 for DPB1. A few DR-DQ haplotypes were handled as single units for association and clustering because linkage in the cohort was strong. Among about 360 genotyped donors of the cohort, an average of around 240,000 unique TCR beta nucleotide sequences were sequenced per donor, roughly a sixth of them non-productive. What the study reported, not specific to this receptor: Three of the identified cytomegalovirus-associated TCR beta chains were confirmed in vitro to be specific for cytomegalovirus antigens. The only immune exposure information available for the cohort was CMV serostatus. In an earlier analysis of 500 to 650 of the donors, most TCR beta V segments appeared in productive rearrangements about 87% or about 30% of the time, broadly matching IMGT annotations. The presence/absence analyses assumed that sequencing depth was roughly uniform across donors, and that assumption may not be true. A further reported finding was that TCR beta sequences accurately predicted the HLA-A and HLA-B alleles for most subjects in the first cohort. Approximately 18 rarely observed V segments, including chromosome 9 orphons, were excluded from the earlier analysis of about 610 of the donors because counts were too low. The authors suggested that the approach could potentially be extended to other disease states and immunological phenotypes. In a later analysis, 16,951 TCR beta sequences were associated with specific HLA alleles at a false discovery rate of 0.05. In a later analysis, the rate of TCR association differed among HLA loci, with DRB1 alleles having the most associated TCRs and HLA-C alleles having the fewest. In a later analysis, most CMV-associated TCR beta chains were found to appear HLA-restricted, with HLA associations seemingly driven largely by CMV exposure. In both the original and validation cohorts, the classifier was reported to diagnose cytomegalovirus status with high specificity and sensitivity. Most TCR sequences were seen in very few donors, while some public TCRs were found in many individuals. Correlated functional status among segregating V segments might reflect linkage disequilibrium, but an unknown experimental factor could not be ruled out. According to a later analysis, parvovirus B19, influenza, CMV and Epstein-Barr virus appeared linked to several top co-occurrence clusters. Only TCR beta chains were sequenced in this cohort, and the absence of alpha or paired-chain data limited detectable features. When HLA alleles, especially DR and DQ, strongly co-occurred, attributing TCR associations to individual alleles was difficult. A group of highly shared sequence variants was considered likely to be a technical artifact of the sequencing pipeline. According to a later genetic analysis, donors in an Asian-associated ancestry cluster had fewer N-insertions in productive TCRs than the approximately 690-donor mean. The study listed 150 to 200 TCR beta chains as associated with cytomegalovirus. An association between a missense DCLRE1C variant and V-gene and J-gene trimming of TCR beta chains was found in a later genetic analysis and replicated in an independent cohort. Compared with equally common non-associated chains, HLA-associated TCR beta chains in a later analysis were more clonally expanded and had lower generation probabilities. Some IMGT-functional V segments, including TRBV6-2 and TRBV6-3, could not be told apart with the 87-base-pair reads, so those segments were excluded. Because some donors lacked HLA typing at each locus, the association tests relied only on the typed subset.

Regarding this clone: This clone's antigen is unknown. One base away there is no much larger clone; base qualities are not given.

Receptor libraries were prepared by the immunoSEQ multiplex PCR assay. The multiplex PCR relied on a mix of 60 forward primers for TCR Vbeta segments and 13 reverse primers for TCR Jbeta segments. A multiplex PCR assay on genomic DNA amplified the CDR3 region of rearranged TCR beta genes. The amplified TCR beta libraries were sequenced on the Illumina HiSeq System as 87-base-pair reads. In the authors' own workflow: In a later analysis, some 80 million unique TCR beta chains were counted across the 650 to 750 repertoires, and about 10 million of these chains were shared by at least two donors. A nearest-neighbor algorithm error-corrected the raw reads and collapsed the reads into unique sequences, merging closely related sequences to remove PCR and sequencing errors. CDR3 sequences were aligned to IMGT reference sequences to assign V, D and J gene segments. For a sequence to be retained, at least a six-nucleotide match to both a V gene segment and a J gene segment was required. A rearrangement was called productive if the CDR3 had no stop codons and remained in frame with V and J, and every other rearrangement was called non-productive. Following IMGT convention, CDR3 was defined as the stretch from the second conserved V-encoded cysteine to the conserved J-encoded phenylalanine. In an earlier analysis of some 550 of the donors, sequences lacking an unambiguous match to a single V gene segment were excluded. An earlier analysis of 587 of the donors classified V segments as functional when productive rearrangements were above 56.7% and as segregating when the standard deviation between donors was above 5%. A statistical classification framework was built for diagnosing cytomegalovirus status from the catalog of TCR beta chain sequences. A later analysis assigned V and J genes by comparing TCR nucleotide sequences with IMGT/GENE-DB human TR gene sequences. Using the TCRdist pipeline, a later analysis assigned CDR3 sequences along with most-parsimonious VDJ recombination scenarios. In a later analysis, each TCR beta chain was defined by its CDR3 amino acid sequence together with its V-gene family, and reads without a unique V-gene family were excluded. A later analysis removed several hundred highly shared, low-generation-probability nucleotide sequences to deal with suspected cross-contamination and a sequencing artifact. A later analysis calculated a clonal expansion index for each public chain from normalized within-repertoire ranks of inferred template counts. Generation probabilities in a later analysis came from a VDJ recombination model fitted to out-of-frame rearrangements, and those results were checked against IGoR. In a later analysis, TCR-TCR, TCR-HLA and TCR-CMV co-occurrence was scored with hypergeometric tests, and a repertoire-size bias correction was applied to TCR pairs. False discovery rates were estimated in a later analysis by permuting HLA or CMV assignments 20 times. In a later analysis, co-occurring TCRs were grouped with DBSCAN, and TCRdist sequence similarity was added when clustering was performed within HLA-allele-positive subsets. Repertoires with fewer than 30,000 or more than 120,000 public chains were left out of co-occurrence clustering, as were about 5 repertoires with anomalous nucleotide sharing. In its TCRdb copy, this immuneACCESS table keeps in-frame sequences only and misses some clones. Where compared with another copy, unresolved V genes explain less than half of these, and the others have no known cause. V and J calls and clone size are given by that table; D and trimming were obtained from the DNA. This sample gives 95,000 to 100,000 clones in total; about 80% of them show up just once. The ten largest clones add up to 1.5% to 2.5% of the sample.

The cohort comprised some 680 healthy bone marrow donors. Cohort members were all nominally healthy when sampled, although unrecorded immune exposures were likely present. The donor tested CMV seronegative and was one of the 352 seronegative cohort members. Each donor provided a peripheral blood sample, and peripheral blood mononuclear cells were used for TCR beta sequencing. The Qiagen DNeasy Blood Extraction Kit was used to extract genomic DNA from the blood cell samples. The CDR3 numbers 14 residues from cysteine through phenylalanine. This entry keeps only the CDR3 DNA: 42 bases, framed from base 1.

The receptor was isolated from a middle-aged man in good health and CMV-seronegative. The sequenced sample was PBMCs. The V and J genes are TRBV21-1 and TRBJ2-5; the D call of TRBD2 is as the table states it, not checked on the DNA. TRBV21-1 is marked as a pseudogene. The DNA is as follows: TGTGCCAGCACCCAGGGACTAGCCGAAGAGACCCAGTACTTC. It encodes CASTQGLAEETQYF.